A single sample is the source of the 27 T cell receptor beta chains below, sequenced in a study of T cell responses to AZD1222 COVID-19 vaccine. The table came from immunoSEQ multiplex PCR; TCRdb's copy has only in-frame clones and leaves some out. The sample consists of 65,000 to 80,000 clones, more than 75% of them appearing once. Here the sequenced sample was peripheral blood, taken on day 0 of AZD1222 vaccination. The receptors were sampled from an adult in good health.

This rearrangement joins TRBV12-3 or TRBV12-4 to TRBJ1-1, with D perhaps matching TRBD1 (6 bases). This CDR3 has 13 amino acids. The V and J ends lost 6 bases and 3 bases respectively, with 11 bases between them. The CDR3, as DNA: TGTGCCAGCAGATCAGGGGTTTACACTGAAGCTTTCTTT. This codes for CASRSGVYTEAFF.

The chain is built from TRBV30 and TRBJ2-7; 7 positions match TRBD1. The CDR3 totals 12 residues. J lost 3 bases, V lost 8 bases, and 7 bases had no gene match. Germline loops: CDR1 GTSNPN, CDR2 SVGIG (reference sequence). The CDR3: CASRDRHYEQYF. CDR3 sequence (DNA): TGTGCCAGCCGGGACAGACACTACGAGCAGTACTTC.

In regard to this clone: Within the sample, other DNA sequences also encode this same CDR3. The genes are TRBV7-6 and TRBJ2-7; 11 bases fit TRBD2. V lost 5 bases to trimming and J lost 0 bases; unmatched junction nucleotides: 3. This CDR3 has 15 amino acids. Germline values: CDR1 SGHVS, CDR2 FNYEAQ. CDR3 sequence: CASSLTSGASYEQYF. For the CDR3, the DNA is TGTGCCAGCAGCCTGACTAGCGGGGCCTCCTACGAGCAGTACTTC. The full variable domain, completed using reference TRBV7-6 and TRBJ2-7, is GAGVSQSPRYKVTKRGQDVALRCDPISGHVSLYWYRQALGQGPEFLTYFNYEAQQDKSGLPNDRFSAERPEGSISTLTIQRTEQRDSAMYRCASSLTSGASYEQYFGPGTRLTVT.

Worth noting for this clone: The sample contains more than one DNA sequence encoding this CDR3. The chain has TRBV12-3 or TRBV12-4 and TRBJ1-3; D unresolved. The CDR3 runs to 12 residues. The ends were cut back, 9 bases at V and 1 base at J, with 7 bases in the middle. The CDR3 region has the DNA TGTGCCAGTAGTGCGTCTGGAAACACCATATATTTT. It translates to CASSASGNTIYF.

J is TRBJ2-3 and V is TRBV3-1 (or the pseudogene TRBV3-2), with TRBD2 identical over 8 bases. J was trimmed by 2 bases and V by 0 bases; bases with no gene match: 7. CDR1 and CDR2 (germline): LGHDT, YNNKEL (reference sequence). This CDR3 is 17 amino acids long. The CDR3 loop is CASSQDVSGAITDTQYF. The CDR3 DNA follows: TGTGCCAGCAGCCAAGACGTTAGCGGGGCCATCACAGATACGCAGTATTTT.

The chain's CDR3 is CASSYRGISQPQHF. For the CDR3, the DNA is TGTGCCAGCAGCTACAGGGGGATAAGTCAGCCCCAGCATTTT. The chain carries TRBV6-5 and TRBJ1-5, with 8 bases aligning to TRBD1. V dropped 6 bases and J dropped 6; count of bases not matched to a gene: 7. The CDR3 is made up of 14 amino acids. Germline-derived CDR1 and CDR2 are MNHEY and SVGAGI.

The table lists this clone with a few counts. The CDR3 loop is CASSESAGAFYGYTF. CDR3 bases: TGTGCCAGCAGTGAATCGGCAGGGGCCTTCTATGGCTACACCTTC. The V gene is TRBV6-1, the J gene TRBJ1-2; D may be TRBD1 (6 bases). CDR1 and CDR2 from the germline V gene are MNHNS and SASEGT. The ends were cut back, 2 bases at V and 4 bases at J, with 14 bases in the middle. CDR3 length equals 15 residues.

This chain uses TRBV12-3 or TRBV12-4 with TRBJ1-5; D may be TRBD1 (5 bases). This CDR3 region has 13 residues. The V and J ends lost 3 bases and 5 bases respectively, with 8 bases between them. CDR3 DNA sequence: TGTGCCAGCAGTTTGAGGGGTTATCAGCCCCAGCATTTT. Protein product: CASSLRGYQPQHF.

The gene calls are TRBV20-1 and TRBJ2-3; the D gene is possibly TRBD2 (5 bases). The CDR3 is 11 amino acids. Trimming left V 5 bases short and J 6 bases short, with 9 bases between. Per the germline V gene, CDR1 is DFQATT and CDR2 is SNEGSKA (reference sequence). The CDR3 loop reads CSADSVDTQYF. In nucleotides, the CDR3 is TGCAGTGCTGATAGCGTGGATACGCAGTATTTT.

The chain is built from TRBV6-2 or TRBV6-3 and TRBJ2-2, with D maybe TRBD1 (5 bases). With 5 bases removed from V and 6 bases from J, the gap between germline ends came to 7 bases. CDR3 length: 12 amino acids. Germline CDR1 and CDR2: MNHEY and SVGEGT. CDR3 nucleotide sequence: TGTGCCAGCAGTCAGGGTTCCGGGGAGCTGTTTTTT. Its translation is CASSQGSGELFF.

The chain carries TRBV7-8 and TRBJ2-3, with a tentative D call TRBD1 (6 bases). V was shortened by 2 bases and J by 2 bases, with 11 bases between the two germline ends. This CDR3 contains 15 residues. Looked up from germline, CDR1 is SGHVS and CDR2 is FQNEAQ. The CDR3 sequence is CASSLLTGTTDTQYF. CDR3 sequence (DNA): TGTGCCAGCAGCTTACTCACAGGGACCACAGATACGCAGTATTTT.

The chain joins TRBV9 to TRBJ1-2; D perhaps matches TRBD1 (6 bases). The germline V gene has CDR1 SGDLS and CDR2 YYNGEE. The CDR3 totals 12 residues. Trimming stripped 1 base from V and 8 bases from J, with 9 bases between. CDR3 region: CASSVNQGGYTF. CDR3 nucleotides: TGTGCCAGCAGCGTAAATCAGGGGGGCTACACCTTC.

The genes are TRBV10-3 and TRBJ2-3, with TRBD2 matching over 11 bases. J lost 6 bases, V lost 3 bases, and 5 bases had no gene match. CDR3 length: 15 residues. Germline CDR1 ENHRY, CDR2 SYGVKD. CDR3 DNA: TGTGCCATCAGTGAAACTAGCGGGAGTAGCGATACGCAGTATTTT. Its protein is CAISETSGSSDTQYF.

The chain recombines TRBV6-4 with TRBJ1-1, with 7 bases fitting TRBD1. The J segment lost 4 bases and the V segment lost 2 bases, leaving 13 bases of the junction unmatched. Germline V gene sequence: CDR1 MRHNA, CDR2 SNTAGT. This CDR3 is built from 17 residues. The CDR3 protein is CASSDPIGQALSTEAFF. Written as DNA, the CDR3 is TGTGCCAGCAGTGACCCGATAGGACAGGCCCTGAGCACTGAAGCTTTCTTT.

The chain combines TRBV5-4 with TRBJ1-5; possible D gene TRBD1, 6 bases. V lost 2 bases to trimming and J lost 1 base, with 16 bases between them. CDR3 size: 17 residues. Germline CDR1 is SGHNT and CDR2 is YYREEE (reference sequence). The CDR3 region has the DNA TGTGCCAGCAGCTTCGGGGGGGCCGGAGGGAGCAATCAGCCCCAGCATTTT. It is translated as CASSFGGAGGSNQPQHF.

The CDR3 sequence is CASRWGASGKDEQYF. CDR3 bases: TGTGCCAGCAGATGGGGGGCTAGCGGGAAAGACGAGCAGTACTTC. This sequence joins TRBV11-2 and TRBJ2-7; 9 bases fit TRBD2. J gave up 5 bases and V 6 bases, and 11 bases lay outside the gene matches. Germline CDR1 SGHAT, CDR2 FQNNGV. CDR3 size: 15 residues.

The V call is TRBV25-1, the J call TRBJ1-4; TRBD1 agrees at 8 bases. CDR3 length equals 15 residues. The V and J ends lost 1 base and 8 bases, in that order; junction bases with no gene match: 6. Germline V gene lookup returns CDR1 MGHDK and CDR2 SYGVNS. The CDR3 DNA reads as TGTGCCAGCAGTGAATCCCGGACAGGGAACGAAAAACTGTTTTTT. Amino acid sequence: CASSESRTGNEKLFF.

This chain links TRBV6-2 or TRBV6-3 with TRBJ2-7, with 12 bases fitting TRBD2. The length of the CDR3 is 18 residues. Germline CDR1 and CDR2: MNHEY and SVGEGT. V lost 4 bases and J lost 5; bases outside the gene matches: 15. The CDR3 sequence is CASSSLGARTSGMDEQYF. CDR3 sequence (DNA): TGTGCCAGCAGTTCTTTAGGCGCTCGGACTAGCGGGATGGACGAGCAGTACTTC.

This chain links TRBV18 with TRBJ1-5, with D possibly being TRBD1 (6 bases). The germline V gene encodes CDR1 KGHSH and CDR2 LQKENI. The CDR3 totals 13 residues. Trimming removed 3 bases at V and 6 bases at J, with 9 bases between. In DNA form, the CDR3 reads TGTGCCAGCTCACCTGGGGGGGCTCAGCCCCAGCATTTT. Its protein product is CASSPGGAQPQHF.

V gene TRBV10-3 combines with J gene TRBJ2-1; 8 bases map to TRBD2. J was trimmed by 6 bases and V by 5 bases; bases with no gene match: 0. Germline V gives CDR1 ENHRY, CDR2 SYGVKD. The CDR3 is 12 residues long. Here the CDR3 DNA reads TGTGCCATCAGTCGGGAGGGCAATGAGCAGTTCTTC. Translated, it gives CAISREGNEQFF.

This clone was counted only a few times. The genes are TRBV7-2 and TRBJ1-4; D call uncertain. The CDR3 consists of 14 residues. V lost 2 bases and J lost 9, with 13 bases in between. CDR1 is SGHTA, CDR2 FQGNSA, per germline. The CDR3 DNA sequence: TGTGCCAGCAGCTTATCTCTGGGAGCGAAAAAACTGTTTTTT. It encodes CASSLSLGAKKLFF.

CDR3 loop: CASSGDGGGTYEQYF. In DNA, the CDR3 is TGTGCCAGCAGTGGGGATGGGGGAGGAACCTACGAGCAGTACTTC. The chain is built from TRBV9 and TRBJ2-7, with D possibly TRBD2 on 6 matching bases. Germline V gene sequence: CDR1 SGDLS, CDR2 YYNGEE. V lost 5 bases and J lost 2, with 17 bases in between. The CDR3 consists of 15 residues.

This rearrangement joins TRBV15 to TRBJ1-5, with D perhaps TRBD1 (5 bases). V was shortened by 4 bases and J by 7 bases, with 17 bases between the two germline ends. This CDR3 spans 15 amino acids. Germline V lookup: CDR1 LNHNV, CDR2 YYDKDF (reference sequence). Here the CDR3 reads CATSIGAALIQPQHF. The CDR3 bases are TGTGCCACCAGCATAGGGGCAGCCCTTATCCAGCCCCAGCATTTT. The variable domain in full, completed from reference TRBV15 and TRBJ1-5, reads DAMVIQNPRYQVTQFGKPVTLSCSQTLNHNVMYWYQQKSSQAPKLLFHYYDKDFNNEADTPDNFQSRRPNTSFCFLDIRSPGLGDTAMYLCATSIGAALIQPQHFGDGTRLSIL.

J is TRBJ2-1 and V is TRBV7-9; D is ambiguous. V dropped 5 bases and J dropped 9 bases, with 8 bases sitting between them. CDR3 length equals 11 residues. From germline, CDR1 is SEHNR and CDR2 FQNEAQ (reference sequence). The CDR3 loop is CASSPSGEQFF. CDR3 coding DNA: TGTGCCAGCAGCCCGTCGGGTGAGCAGTTCTTC.

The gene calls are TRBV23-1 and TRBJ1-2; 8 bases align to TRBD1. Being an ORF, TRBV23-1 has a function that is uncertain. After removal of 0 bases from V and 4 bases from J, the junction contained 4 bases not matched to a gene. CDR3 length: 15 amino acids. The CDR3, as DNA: TGCGCCAGCAGTCAATCTGGAGACAGGGGCTATGGCTACACCTTC. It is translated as CASSQSGDRGYGYTF.

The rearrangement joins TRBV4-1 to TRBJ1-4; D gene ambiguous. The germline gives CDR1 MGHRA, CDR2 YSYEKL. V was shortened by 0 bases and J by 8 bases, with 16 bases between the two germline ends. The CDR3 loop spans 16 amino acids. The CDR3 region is CASSQEGQQPQEKLFF. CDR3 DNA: TGCGCCAGCAGCCAAGAGGGCCAGCAGCCCCAAGAAAAACTGTTTTTT.

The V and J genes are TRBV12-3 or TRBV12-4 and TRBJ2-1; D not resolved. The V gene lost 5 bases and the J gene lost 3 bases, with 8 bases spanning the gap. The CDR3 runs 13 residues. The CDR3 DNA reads TGTGCCAGCAGTCCACTCAACTACAATGAGCAGTTCTTC. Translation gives CASSPLNYNEQFF.